This TCR beta chain was observed in a study of T cell responses to AZD1222 COVID-19 vaccine (dated by TCRdb to the early 2020s). Turning to the overall study: TCR sequencing was performed for 230 to 250 trial participants, of whom about 200 were given two doses of AZD1222 and around 26 were given two doses of MenACWY control vaccine. Trial participants were enrolled by age into subgroups of 18-55, 56-69 and 70-plus years, and roughly 150, 30 and 60 TCR-sequenced participants, respectively, were included in these subgroups.

With regard to this clone: Its target antigen remains unknown. Qualities for individual bases were not recorded, and no much larger clone is one base off.

In the germline V gene, CDR1 corresponds to SGHVS and CDR2 to FQNEAQ. Cut back by 5 bases and 2 bases, the V and J ends lie 9 bases apart. Its CDR3 holds 14 amino acids, cysteine through phenylalanine. The read is trimmed to its CDR3 DNA, 42 bases read in frame from base 1. The intended sense of this specimen's time point label: baseline before first vaccination. The meaning of the sample's treatment or condition label: meningococcal conjugate vaccine given as trial control. Vaccinee samples came from UK trials COV001 and COV002, including a single-blind randomized controlled phase 2/3 trial of AZD1222 (ChAdOx1 nCoV-19) in healthy adults. For TCRbeta chain sequencing, PBMC samples were collected from trial participants at day 0 and at day 28 after the second dose. The CDR3 regions of human TCRbeta chains were subjected to immunosequencing. The study's own analysis went as follows. Repertoire TCRs were checked for matches against a reference library of SARS-CoV-2-specific TCRs that had been generated using the MIRA antigen-specificity platform. Breadth meant the fraction of unique TCRs that were SARS-CoV-2-associated, whereas depth meant the fraction of total T cells that were SARS-CoV-2-associated. Using the MIRA data, each spike-specific TCR was mapped to the spike region that the TCR reacts to and placed in a CD4 or CD8 class. Log10-transformed breadth and depth values were compared by one-way ANOVA with Sidak's multiple comparisons tests. Imported from immuneACCESS, the table was reduced by TCRdb to in-frame sequences with V and J called. These copies leave out some clones; in studies compared against another copy, an unresolved V gene accounts for under half, and the cause of the remainder is not known. V and J calls plus clone size are reproduced from that table; the DNA served to infer D and trimming. This sample has about 86,000 clones in its table, and around nine tenths of those were observed once. Of the sample, 10% is held by the ten largest clones.

The investigation overall reported the following: Because no day 14 peak-response samples were available, the repertoires could be characterized only after the peak T cell response. Epitopes outside the regions mutated in the B.1.351 and B.1.1.7 variants were reportedly recognized by nearly half of the unique spike-specific TCRs. Conclusions about previously exposed vaccinees are limited because only a handful of AZD1222 recipients were SARS-CoV-2 seropositive at baseline. After two AZD1222 doses, both the breadth and the depth of spike-specific TCRs were significantly higher than at day 0 and than in MenACWY recipients. The whole spike protein was spanned by vaccine-associated CD4 TCRs, and dominant responses were seen in regions 160-218 and 743-854. In the small 56-69-year group, the increase in depth fell short of significance, most likely because of low power. Most participants were white British and females outnumbered males, and the authors suggested that clonal diversity may have been underestimated.

The sequence was collected from an adult in good health. The V and J genes are TRBV7-8 and TRBJ2-2; 5 matching bases give a weak D call of TRBD2. The sample here was peripheral blood, taken on day 0 of MenACWY control vaccination. The DNA sequence is TGTGCCAGCAGCCGAGGGAGTAACACCGGGGAGCTGTTTTTT. The resulting protein is CASSRGSNTGELFF. When the CDR3 is completed using the reference TRBV7-8 and TRBJ2-2 genes on either side, the full variable domain is GAGVSQSPRYKVAKRGQDVALRCDPISGHVSLFWYQQALGQGPEFLTYFQNEAQLDKSGLPSDRFFAERPEGSVSTLKIQRTQQEDSAVYLCASSRGSNTGELFFGEGSRLTVL.